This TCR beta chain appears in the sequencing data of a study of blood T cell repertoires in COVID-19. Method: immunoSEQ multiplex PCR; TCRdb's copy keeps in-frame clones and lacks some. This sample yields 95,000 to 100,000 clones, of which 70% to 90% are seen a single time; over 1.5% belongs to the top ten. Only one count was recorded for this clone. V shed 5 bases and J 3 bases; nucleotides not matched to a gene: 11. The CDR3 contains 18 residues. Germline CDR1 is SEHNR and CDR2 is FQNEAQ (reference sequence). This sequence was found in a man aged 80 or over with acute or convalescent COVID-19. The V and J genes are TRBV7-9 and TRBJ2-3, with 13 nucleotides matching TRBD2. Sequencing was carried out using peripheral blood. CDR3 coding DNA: TGTGCCAGCAGCCAGGGACTAGCGGGACCCTCTCTGACAGATACGCAGTATTTT. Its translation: CASSQGLAGPSLTDTQYF. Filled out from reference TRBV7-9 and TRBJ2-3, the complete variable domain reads DTGVSQNPRHKITKRGQNVTFRCDPISEHNRLYWYRQTLGQGPEFLTYFQNEAQLEKSRLLSDRFSAERPKGSFSTLEIQRTEQGDSAMYLCASSQGLAGPSLTDTQYFGPGTRLTVL.